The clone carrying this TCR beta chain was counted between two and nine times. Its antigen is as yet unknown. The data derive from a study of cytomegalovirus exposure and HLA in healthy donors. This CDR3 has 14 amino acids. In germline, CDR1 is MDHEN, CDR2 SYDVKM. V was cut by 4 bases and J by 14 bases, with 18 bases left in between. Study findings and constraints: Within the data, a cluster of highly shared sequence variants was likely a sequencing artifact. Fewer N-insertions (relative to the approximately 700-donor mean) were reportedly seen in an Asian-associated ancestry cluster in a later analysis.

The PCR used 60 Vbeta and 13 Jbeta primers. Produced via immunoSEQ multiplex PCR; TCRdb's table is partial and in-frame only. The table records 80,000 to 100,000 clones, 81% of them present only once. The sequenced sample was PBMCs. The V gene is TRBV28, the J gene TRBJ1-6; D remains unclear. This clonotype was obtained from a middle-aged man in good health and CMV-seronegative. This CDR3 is CASSSLLGVCTLHF. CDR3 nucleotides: TGTGCCAGCAGTTCTCTCCTCGGGGTATGCACCCTCCACTTT.